The present T cell receptor beta chain was sequenced within a study of cytomegalovirus exposure and HLA in healthy donors. General study results and limits: The investigators catalogued 150 to 200 TCR beta chains as cytomegalovirus-associated. There were some V segments, including TRBV6-2 and TRBV6-3, excluded as indistinguishable.

This clone turned up a few times. The antigen is not known. Primers included in the PCR were 60 Vbeta and 13 Jbeta primers. Repertoires were generated with immunoSEQ multiplex PCR, while TCRdb's copy carries only in-frame clones and drops some. The sample lists roughly 110,000 clones, roughly 80% occurring once. Looked up from germline, CDR1 is SGHNT and CDR2 is YENEEA. This CDR3 has 15 amino acids. With 3 bases clipped from V and 5 bases from J, the junction kept 9 bases outside the gene matches. Everyone who donated was a healthy bone marrow donor. The gene calls are TRBV11-3 and TRBJ1-1, with 7 nucleotides matching TRBD1. The sample comprised PBMCs. This sequence was found in a young man in good health and CMV-seropositive. Here the CDR3 DNA reads TGTGCCAGCAGCTTGCCCCAACAGGGGAGAACTGAAGCTTTCTTT. Encoded protein: CASSLPQQGRTEAFF.